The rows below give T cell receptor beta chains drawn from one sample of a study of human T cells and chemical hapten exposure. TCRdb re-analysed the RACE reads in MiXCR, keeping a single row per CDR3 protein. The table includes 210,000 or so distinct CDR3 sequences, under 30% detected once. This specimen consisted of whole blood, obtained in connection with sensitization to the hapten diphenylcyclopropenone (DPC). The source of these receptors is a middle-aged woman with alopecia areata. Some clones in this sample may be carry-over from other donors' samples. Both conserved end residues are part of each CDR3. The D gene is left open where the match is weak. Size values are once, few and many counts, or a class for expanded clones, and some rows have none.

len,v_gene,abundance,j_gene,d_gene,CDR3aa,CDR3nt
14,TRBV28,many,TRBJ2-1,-,CASSSPGRLNEQFF,TGTGCCAGCAGTTCTCCGGGACGTCTCAATGAGCAGTTCTTC
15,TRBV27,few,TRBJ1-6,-,CASRAGGTYNSPLHF,TGTGCCAGCAGGGCTGGGGGAACCTATAATTCACCCCTCCACTTT
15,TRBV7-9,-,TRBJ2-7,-,CASRPAGGPGPEQYF,TGTGCCAGCAGACCTGCCGGGGGCCCTGGACCCGAGCAGTACTTC
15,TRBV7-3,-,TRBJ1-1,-,CASSSGQNKNTEAFF,TGTGCCAGCAGCTCCGGACAGAATAAGAACACTGAAGCTTTCTTT
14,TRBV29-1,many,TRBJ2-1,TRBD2,CSVERRENHNEQFF,TGCAGCGTTGAACGGCGGGAGAACCACAATGAGCAGTTCTTC
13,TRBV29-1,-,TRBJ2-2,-,CSAGDWNTGELFF,TGCAGCGCAGGGGACTGGAACACCGGGGAGCTGTTTTTT
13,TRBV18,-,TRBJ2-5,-,CASSRSTQETQYF,TGTGCCAGCTCCCGGAGTACCCAAGAGACCCAGTACTTC
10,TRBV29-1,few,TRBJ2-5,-,CSGLGETQYF,TGCAGCGGATTGGGGGAGACCCAGTACTTC
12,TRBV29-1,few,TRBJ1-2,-,CSAQGVQDGYTF,TGCAGCGCGCAGGGAGTACAAGATGGCTACACCTTC
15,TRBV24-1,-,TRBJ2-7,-,CATSDPGGSGEEQYF,TGTGCCACCAGTGATCCCGGAGGATCCGGAGAGGAGCAGTACTTC
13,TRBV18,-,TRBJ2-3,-,CASSLISGDTQYF,TGTGCCAGCTCACTCATTAGCGGAGATACGCAGTATTTT
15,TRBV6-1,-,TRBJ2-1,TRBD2,CASRNLAGGDNEQFF,TGTGCCAGCAGAAACCTAGCGGGAGGGGACAATGAGCAGTTCTTC
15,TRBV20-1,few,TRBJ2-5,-,CSARALAPKQETQYF,TGCAGTGCTAGAGCGCTGGCCCCGAAGCAAGAGACCCAGTACTTC
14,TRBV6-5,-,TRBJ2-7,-,CASSYSTRTGEQYF,TGTGCCAGCAGTTACTCGACACGGACCGGCGAGCAGTACTTC
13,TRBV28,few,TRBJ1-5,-,CASMQGGNQPQHF,TGTGCCAGCATGCAGGGCGGCAATCAGCCCCAGCATTTT
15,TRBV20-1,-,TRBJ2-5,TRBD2,CSTHDRREGGETQYF,TGCAGTACCCACGACCGGCGGGAGGGCGGCGAGACCCAGTACTTC
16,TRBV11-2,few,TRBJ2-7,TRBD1,CASSLIPTGTGSEQYF,TGTGCCAGCAGCTTAATCCCCACCGGGACAGGGTCAGAGCAGTACTTC
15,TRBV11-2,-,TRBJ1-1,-,CASSLVAAMNTEAFF,TGTGCCAGCAGCTTAGTGGCAGCCATGAACACTGAAGCTTTCTTT
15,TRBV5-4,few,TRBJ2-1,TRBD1,CASSPGQGMRNEQFF,TGTGCCAGCAGCCCCGGACAGGGGATGCGCAATGAGCAGTTCTTC
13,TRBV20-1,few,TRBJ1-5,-,CSARDSLNQPQHF,TGCAGTGCTAGAGATAGCTTAAATCAGCCCCAGCATTTT
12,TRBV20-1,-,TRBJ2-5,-,CSAKGAEETQYF,TGCAGTGCTAAAGGCGCTGAAGAGACCCAGTACTTC
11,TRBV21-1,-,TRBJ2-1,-,CASSKVHEQFF,TGTGCCAGCAGCAAAGTTCATGAGCAGTTCTTC
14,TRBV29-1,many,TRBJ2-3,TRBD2,CSVAGGRATDTQYF,TGCAGCGTTGCGGGCGGGAGGGCCACAGATACGCAGTATTTT
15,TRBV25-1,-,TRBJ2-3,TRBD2,CASSFPASGTDTQYF,TGTGCCAGCAGTTTTCCAGCTAGCGGTACAGATACGCAGTATTTT
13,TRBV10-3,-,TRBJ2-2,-,CAISESGYGELFF,TGTGCCATCAGTGAGTCAGGCTACGGGGAGCTGTTTTTT
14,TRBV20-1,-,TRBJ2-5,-,CSARPQGGAGTQYF,TGCAGTGCCCGCCCCCAGGGAGGAGCAGGGACCCAGTACTTC
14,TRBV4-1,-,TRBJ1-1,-,CASSQWTENTEAFF,TGCGCCAGCAGCCAGTGGACAGAGAACACTGAAGCTTTCTTT
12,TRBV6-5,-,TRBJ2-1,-,CASSPARNEQFF,TGTGCCAGCAGTCCGGCGCGGAATGAGCAGTTCTTC
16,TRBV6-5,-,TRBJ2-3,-,CASSYSGAGGTDTQYF,TGTGCCAGCAGTTACTCGGGGGCCGGAGGCACAGATACGCAGTATTTT
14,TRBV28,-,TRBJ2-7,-,CASSPQGLTYEQYF,TGTGCCAGCAGTCCCCAGGGACTTACTTACGAGCAGTACTTC
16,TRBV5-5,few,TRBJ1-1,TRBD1,CASSYYQPGTENEAFF,TGTGCCAGCAGCTACTACCAACCCGGGACAGAAAATGAAGCTTTCTTT
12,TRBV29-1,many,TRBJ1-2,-,CSGMTGIYGYTF,TGCAGCGGGATGACGGGGATCTATGGCTACACCTTC
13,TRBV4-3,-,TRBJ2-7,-,CASSQWVGHEQYF,TGCGCCAGCAGCCAATGGGTGGGGCACGAGCAGTACTTC
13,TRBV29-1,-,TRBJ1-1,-,CSVEDRLNTEAFF,TGCAGCGTTGAAGATCGGCTGAACACTGAAGCTTTCTTT
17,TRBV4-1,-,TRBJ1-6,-,CASSQAGDAGYNSPLHF,TGCGCCAGCAGCCAAGCGGGGGACGCCGGCTATAATTCACCCCTCCACTTT
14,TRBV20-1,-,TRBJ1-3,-,CSAPGRDSGNTIYF,TGCAGTGCCCCCGGACGGGACTCTGGAAACACCATATATTTT
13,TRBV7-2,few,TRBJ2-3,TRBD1,CASSLSPGGGQYF,TGTGCCAGCAGCTTATCCCCAGGGGGCGGGCAGTATTTT
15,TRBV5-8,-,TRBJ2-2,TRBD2,CASSRTSGKHGELFF,TGTGCCAGCAGCCGGACTAGCGGGAAGCACGGGGAGCTGTTTTTT
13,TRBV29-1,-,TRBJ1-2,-,CSVLLIVNYGYTF,TGCAGCGTTCTTCTTATCGTCAACTATGGCTACACCTTC
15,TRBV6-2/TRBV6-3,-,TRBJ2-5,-,CASSYGLRTAETQYF,TGTGCCAGCAGTTATGGTCTTCGGACAGCAGAGACCCAGTACTTC
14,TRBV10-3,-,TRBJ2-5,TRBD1,CAISEGQGPETQYF,TGTGCCATCAGTGAGGGACAGGGGCCAGAGACCCAGTACTTC
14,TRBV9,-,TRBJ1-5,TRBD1,CASSAGGGDQPQHF,TGTGCCAGCAGCGCCGGAGGGGGCGATCAGCCCCAGCATTTT
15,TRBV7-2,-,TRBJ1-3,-,CASSLEKTAAYTIYF,TGTGCCAGCAGCTTAGAAAAGACAGCGGCATACACCATATATTTT
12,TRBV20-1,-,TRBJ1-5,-,CSAAQGSQPQHF,TGCAGTGCTGCTCAGGGGTCGCAGCCCCAGCATTTT
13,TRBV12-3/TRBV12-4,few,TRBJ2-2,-,CASSLLGYGELFF,TGTGCCAGCAGTTTATTAGGGTACGGGGAGCTGTTTTTT
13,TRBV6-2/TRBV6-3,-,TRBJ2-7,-,CASSYYRDGEQYF,TGTGCCAGCAGTTATTACCGGGACGGAGAGCAGTACTTC
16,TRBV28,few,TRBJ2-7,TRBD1,CASSSRYRDRGYEQYF,TGTGCCAGCAGTTCCCGATACCGGGACAGGGGGTACGAGCAGTACTTC